Following are 32 T cell receptor beta chains from one sample sequenced in a study of beta chain features in type 1 diabetes. cDNA synthesis used the whole RNA isolate, giving expressed TCRB sequences. Clones were read by immunoSEQ multiplex PCR, and TCRdb kept only the in-frame ones, dropping some. The sample yields over 300,000 clones, under 8.5% seen once. The sample consisted of central memory CD4+ T cells from blood. The origin of the receptors is a young woman in good health.

This clone was picked up many times. The genes are TRBV7-2 and TRBJ2-4, with D possibly matching TRBD1 (6 bases). Trimming removed 5 bases at V and 6 bases at J, with 14 bases between. The length of the CDR3 is 14 residues. The V gene's germline CDR1 is SGHTA and CDR2 FQGNSA. DNA of the CDR3: TGTGCCAGCAGCCTACTTCCGACAGGAAACATTCAGTACTTC. Protein sequence: CASSLLPTGNIQYF. Filled out from reference TRBV7-2 and TRBJ2-4, the complete variable domain reads GAGVSQSPSNKVTEKGKDVELRCDPISGHTALYWYRQSLGQGLEFLIYFQGNSAPDKSGLPSDRFSAERTGGSVSTLTIQRTQQEDSAVYLCASSLLPTGNIQYFGAGTRLSVL.

This clone turned up a few times. The gene calls are TRBV9 and TRBJ2-1; 12 nucleotides match TRBD2. The germline gives CDR1 SGDLS, CDR2 YYNGEE. CDR3 length: 15 residues. Losses at the gene ends were 3 bases for V and 8 bases for J; bases not matched to a gene: 6. As DNA, the CDR3 is TGTGCCAGCAGCGATGGACTAGCGGGAAAGGATGAGCAGTTCTTC. Its translation: CASSDGLAGKDEQFF.

This clone was detected only a few times. This chain links TRBV10-1 with TRBJ2-7; 10 nucleotides line up with TRBD1. V lost 2 bases to trimming and J lost 3 bases; unmatched junction nucleotides: 10. The CDR3 loop spans 17 amino acids. Germline CDR1 is WNHNN and CDR2 is SYGVQD (reference sequence). The CDR3 sequence is CASSETFGTGVSYEQYF. The CDR3 nucleotides are TGCGCCAGCAGTGAGACGTTCGGGACAGGGGTTAGCTACGAGCAGTACTTC.

In its sample, this clone was seen many times. The rearrangement uses TRBV5-5 and TRBJ2-6; weak D call: TRBD2 (5 bases). V was pared by 1 base and J by 0 bases, with 8 bases between. CDR1 and CDR2 from the germline V gene are SGHKS and YYEKEE (reference sequence). The CDR3 has 16 residues. CDR3 bases: TGTGCCAGCAGCTTGTTCGGGGTCTCTGGGGCCAACGTCCTGACTTTC. Its translation: CASSLFGVSGANVLTF. The whole variable domain, filled in from reference TRBV5-5 and TRBJ2-6, reads DAGVTQSPTHLIKTRGQQVTLRCSPISGHKSVSWYQQVLGQGPQFIFQYYEKEERGRGNFPDRFSARQFPNYSSELNVNALLLGDSALYLCASSLFGVSGANVLTFGAGSRLTVL.

J is TRBJ1-1 and V is TRBV5-1, with a weak D call TRBD1 (5 bases). Germline values: CDR1 SGHRS, CDR2 YFSETQ. CDR3 length equals 15 residues. Trimming removed 4 bases at V and 1 base at J, with 14 bases between. The DNA of the CDR3 is TGCGCCAGCAGCCCCTCCCGTGGGGGGAACACTGAAGCTTTCTTT. Its translation is CASSPSRGGNTEAFF.

This clone was detected many times. This chain joins TRBV7-3 and TRBJ1-1; possibly TRBD1 for D (5 bases). This CDR3 has 14 residues. Trimming pared 4 bases from V and 0 bases from J, leaving 9 bases between. CDR1 SGHTA and CDR2 FQGTGA come from the germline V gene. DNA of the CDR3: TGTGCCAGCAGCTCTCAGGGTATGAACACTGAAGCTTTCTTT. As protein: CASSSQGMNTEAFF.

In its sample, this clone was seen a few times. V and J are TRBV19 and TRBJ2-7; TRBD2 agrees at 8 bases. CDR1 and CDR2 from the germline V gene are LNHDA and SQIVND (reference sequence). The CDR3 has 14 amino acids. The ends lost 3 bases at V and 3 bases at J; junction bases unmatched: 4. CDR3: CASSMGTSGYEQYF. The CDR3 DNA reads as TGTGCCAGTAGTATGGGAACTAGCGGCTACGAGCAGTACTTC.

This clone turned up a few times. CDR3 sequence: CASSIGYEQYF. For the CDR3, the DNA is TGTGCCAGCAGCATAGGGTACGAGCAGTACTTC. The chain is built from TRBV7-2 and TRBJ2-7; D gene unclear. Trimming stripped 5 bases from V and 4 bases from J, with 6 bases between. Germline CDR1 SGHTA, CDR2 FQGNSA. This CDR3 has 11 amino acids.

This clone was seen repeatedly, ten times or more. V usage is TRBV4-3 and J usage is TRBJ2-5, with a tentative D call TRBD2 (5 bases). Trimming removed 1 base at V and 5 bases at J, with 11 bases between. CDR1 is LGHNA, CDR2 YSLEER, per germline. CDR3 length: 14 amino acids. The CDR3 sequence is CASSQGPGWETQYF. The CDR3 nucleotides read TGCGCCAGCAGCCAAGGGCCGGGATGGGAGACCCAGTACTTC.

This clone came up a few times. The chain combines TRBV7-9 with TRBJ2-5; D is unclear. Per germline, CDR1 SEHNR and CDR2 FQNEAQ (reference sequence). CDR3 length: 16 amino acids. V was clipped by 5 bases and J by 5 bases, with 21 bases between them. DNA of the CDR3: TGTGCCAGCAGCGTCGAGTGGCTCCCCTTCGGGGAGACCCAGTACTTC. Amino acids: CASSVEWLPFGETQYF. The whole variable domain, remainder taken from reference TRBV7-9 and TRBJ2-5, is DTGVSQNPRHKITKRGQNVTFRCDPISEHNRLYWYRQTLGQGPEFLTYFQNEAQLEKSRLLSDRFSAERPKGSFSTLEIQRTEQGDSAMYLCASSVEWLPFGETQYFGPGTRLLVL.

The rearrangement links TRBV10-3 to TRBJ1-3; D not resolved. V lost 3 bases to trimming and J lost 2 bases, with 14 bases between them. Germline V lookup: CDR1 ENHRY, CDR2 SYGVKD. This CDR3 has 16 amino acids. The CDR3 DNA follows: TGTGCCATCAGTGAAGTGGTCAGGCAAACTGGAAACACCATATATTTT. Translating gives CAISEVVRQTGNTIYF.

The chain couples TRBV18 to TRBJ2-1; 11 positions match TRBD2. The junction had 1 base not matched to a gene; V was cut back by 3 bases and J by 6 bases. The CDR3 runs 14 residues. Looked up from germline, CDR1 is KGHSH and CDR2 is LQKENI. The CDR3 reads CASSPGLAANEQFF. CDR3 bases: TGTGCCAGCTCACCGGGACTAGCGGCCAATGAGCAGTTCTTC.

This clone was counted a few times. The rearrangement links TRBV7-9 to TRBJ2-3; no definite D call. CDR1 and CDR2 (germline): SEHNR, FQNEAQ (reference sequence). Trimming removed 5 bases from V and 0 bases from J, with 6 bases in between. This CDR3 is built from 13 residues. Here the CDR3 DNA reads TGTGCCAGCAGCCGAGAAAGCACAGATACGCAGTATTTT. This translates into CASSRESTDTQYF.

This clone showed up just a few times. The rearrangement links TRBV5-4 to TRBJ2-1, with D tentatively TRBD2 (5 bases). Trimming left V 0 bases short and J 10 bases short, with 11 bases between. From germline, CDR1 is SGHNT and CDR2 YYREEE (reference sequence). This CDR3 is 13 amino acids long. The CDR3: CASSLGGGGEQFF. CDR3 nucleotides: TGTGCCAGCAGCTTGGGGGGTGGAGGCGAGCAGTTCTTC.

This clone appeared a few times. The chain is built from TRBV18 and TRBJ2-7, with D unresolved. Germline V CDR1 and CDR2: KGHSH, LQKENI. V was shortened by 0 bases and J by 8 bases, with 14 bases between the two germline ends. This CDR3 has 14 amino acids. DNA of the CDR3: TGTGCCAGCTCACCACCGGCATTAGGCTTCAAGCAGTACTTC. Its protein is CASSPPALGFKQYF.

The chain is built from TRBV28 and TRBJ1-2, with 7 bases that match TRBD1. The CDR3 is 14 amino acids. The ends lost 5 bases at V and 4 bases at J; junction bases unmatched: 7. Germline lookup yields CDR1 MDHEN and CDR2 SYDVKM. CDR3: CASSRGPVPYGYTF. CDR3 nucleotide sequence: TGTGCCAGCAGTAGGGGGCCAGTCCCCTATGGCTACACCTTC.

This CDR3 reads CSVSGNNQPQHF. The CDR3 DNA sequence: TGCAGCGTTTCAGGAAATAATCAGCCCCAGCATTTT. The V call is TRBV29-1, the J call TRBJ1-5; no definite D call. The V end lost 5 bases, the J end lost 4 bases, and 9 bases lay between the germline ends. The CDR3 consists of 12 residues. The germline gives CDR1 SQVTM, CDR2 ANQGSEA.

This clone showed up just a few times. The chain recombines TRBV4-2 with TRBJ2-7, with TRBD2 matching over 11 bases. CDR1 is LGHNA and CDR2 is YNFKEQ in the germline V gene. The CDR3 sequence is 14 residues long. V trimming: 2 bases; J trimming: 5 bases; junction bases outside the gene matches: 2. The CDR3 DNA reads as TGTGCCAGCAGCCAATCACTAGCGGGAGACGAGCAGTACTTC. Translation gives CASSQSLAGDEQYF.

The chain combines TRBV5-4 with TRBJ1-4; 9 positions agree with TRBD1. The V gene's germline CDR1 is SGHNT and CDR2 YYREEE (reference sequence). This CDR3 region has 15 residues. Trimming at V came to 4 bases and at J to 7 bases, leaving 8 bases not matched to a gene. The CDR3 loop is CASSQPGTGSEKLFF. The CDR3 coding sequence is TGTGCCAGCAGCCAACCCGGGACAGGGAGTGAAAAACTGTTTTTT.

This clone was picked up a small number of times. Additional DNA sequences in this sample encode the identical CDR3. The chain combines TRBV5-6 with TRBJ2-7; D gene unclear. Germline V gene data show CDR1 as SGHDT and CDR2 as YYEEEE. V lost 4 bases to trimming and J lost 3 bases, with 5 bases between them. The CDR3 sequence is 11 residues long. CDR3: CASSHNYEQYF. CDR3 nucleotide sequence: TGTGCCAGCAGCCACAACTACGAGCAGTACTTC.

This chain joins TRBV5-1 and TRBJ2-1; TRBD1 is a possible D gene (6 bases). Germline V lookup: CDR1 SGHRS, CDR2 YFSETQ. The V end was cut by 2 bases, the J end by 5 bases, with 14 bases between. The CDR3 spans 15 residues. CDR3 amino acids: CASSLQGRGDNEQFF. The CDR3 DNA is TGCGCCAGCAGCTTACAGGGTAGGGGTGACAATGAGCAGTTCTTC.

This clone has more than one count but fewer than ten. V usage is TRBV5-1 and J usage is TRBJ2-5; D might be TRBD1 (6 bases). Trimming took 4 bases from V and 2 from J, leaving 12 bases between them. Germline CDR1 is SGHRS and CDR2 is YFSETQ. The CDR3 is 14 amino acids. The CDR3 DNA is TGCGCCAGCAGCGCACAGGGAATGCAAGAGACCCAGTACTTC. Encoded protein: CASSAQGMQETQYF.

The chain combines TRBV29-1 with TRBJ1-1; 8 nucleotides align to TRBD1. The CDR3 totals 14 residues. Germline values: CDR1 SQVTM, CDR2 ANQGSEA. V shed 7 bases, J shed 4 bases, and the junction held 11 bases outside the gene matches. CDR3 region: CSGSQGAFGTEAFF. The CDR3 nucleotides read TGCAGCGGTTCCCAGGGGGCGTTTGGCACTGAAGCTTTCTTT.

This clone was counted only a few times. The V call is TRBV2, the J call TRBJ2-1; 7 bases match TRBD2. In germline, CDR1 is SNHLY, CDR2 FYNNEI. V lost 4 bases to trimming and J lost 5 bases; unmatched junction nucleotides: 5. There are 14 residues in the CDR3. This CDR3 is CASSGLAVDNEQFF. In DNA, the CDR3 is TGTGCCAGCAGTGGGCTAGCGGTCGACAATGAGCAGTTCTTC.

The chain recombines TRBV2 with TRBJ2-2, with 13 bases that match TRBD2. The CDR3 extends over 15 amino acids. The germline V gene encodes CDR1 SNHLY and CDR2 FYNNEI. Losses at the gene ends were 7 bases for V and 5 bases for J; bases not matched to a gene: 4. The CDR3 sequence: CASTPTSGRTGELFF. The DNA of the CDR3 is TGTGCCAGCACCCCGACTAGCGGGAGGACCGGGGAGCTGTTTTTT.

The V and J genes are TRBV6-6 and TRBJ2-7; 7 bases align to TRBD1. Germline V gene lookup returns CDR1 MNHNY and CDR2 SVGAGI (reference sequence). CDR3 length: 12 amino acids. The junction had 2 bases not matched to a gene; V was cut back by 6 bases and J by 3 bases. CDR3 coding DNA: TGTGCCAGCAGGACAGGGAGCTACGAGCAGTACTTC. Translated, it gives CASRTGSYEQYF.

There are a few counts of this clone. The chain combines TRBV5-1 with TRBJ2-1; D could derive from TRBD1 or TRBD2 (5 bases each). Trimming removed 4 bases at V and 4 bases at J, with 18 bases between. Germline CDR1 SGHRS, CDR2 YFSETQ. The CDR3 is 16 amino acids. The CDR3 sequence: CASSSDGTIRYNEQFF. The CDR3 bases are TGCGCCAGCAGCAGCGATGGGACCATAAGGTACAATGAGCAGTTCTTC.

This clone was counted only a few times. J is TRBJ2-2 and V is TRBV29-1; D is possibly TRBD2 (5 bases). The CDR3 runs to 13 residues. Looked up from germline, CDR1 is SQVTM and CDR2 is ANQGSEA. The germline V and J ends were trimmed by 7 bases and 1 base, with 10 bases remaining between them. The CDR3 region is CSARAGNTGELFF. The DNA for the CDR3 is TGCAGCGCGAGGGCAGGGAACACCGGGGAGCTGTTTTTT.

This clone was counted between two and nine times. This chain connects TRBV21-1 to TRBJ2-7; the listed D gene, TRBD2, was not tested against the DNA. TRBV21-1 is marked as a pseudogene. This CDR3 is 16 amino acids long. The CDR3 sequence is CASRLSRLAEPYEQYF. The CDR3 coding sequence is TGTGCCAGCAGACTATCCCGACTAGCGGAGCCCTACGAGCAGTACTTC.

This clone was picked up a small number of times. V usage is TRBV15 and J usage is TRBJ1-2; D ambiguous. Trimming removed 1 base from V and 5 bases from J, with 17 bases in between. CDR3 length: 16 residues. The germline V gene encodes CDR1 LNHNV and CDR2 YYDKDF (reference sequence). The CDR3 loop reads CATSRGTQGKGYGYTF. For the CDR3, the DNA is TGTGCCACCAGCAGAGGTACTCAAGGGAAAGGGTATGGCTACACCTTC.

This sequence joins TRBV6-6 and TRBJ2-5; no firm D call. Between the trimmed V and J ends, which lost 0 bases and 5 bases, there was a span of 10 bases. This CDR3 has 14 amino acids. Germline V gene lookup returns CDR1 MNHNY and CDR2 SVGAGI (reference sequence). The chain's CDR3 is CASSYSGMGETQYF. The CDR3 DNA follows: TGTGCCAGCAGTTACTCGGGTATGGGGGAGACCCAGTACTTC.

This rearrangement joins TRBV27 to TRBJ2-1, with 13 bases aligning to TRBD2. Germline values: CDR1 MNHEY, CDR2 SMNVEV (reference sequence). The CDR3 covers 16 residues. With V trimmed by 5 bases and J by 4 bases, 5 bases remained unmatched. Here the CDR3 DNA reads TGTGCCAGCAGTGGAACTAGCGGGAGGGGATACAATGAGCAGTTCTTC. It codes for CASSGTSGRGYNEQFF.